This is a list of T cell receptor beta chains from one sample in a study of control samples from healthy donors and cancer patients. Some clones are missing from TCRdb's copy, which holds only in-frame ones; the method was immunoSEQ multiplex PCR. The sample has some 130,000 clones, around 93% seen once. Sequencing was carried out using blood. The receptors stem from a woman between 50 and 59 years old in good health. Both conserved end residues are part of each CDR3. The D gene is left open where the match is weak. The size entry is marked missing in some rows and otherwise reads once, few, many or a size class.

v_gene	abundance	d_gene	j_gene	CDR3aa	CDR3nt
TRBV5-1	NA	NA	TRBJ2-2	CASTPRVGGTGELFF	TGCGCCAGCACCCCGAGGGTAGGAGGTACCGGGGAGCTGTTTTTT
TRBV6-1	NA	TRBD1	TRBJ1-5	CASSERDRLQPQHF	TGTGCCAGCAGTGAACGGGACAGATTACAGCCCCAGCATTTT
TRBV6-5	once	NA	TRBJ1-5	CASGRGWVLNQPQHF	TGTGCCAGCGGAAGGGGGTGGGTCCTTAATCAGCCCCAGCATTTT
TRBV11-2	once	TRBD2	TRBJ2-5	CASSPLAGAREGTQYF	TGTGCCAGCAGCCCCTTAGCGGGTGCCCGAGAGGGTACCCAGTACTTC
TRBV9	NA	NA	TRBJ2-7	CASSVEKRSSYEQYF	TGTGCCAGCAGCGTAGAAAAGAGGAGCTCCTACGAGCAGTACTTC
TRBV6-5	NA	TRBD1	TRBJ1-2	CASSRTGVGYTF	TGTGCCAGCAGCCGAACAGGGGTTGGCTACACCTTC
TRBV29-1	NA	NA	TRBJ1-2	CSVLRGGYTF	TGCAGCGTCTTGCGGGGTGGCTACACCTTC
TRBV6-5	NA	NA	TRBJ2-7	CASSYSWVPYEQYF	TGTGCCAGCAGTTACTCCTGGGTCCCCTACGAGCAGTACTTC
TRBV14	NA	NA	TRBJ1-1	CASSQGTQGRGEAFF	TGTGCCAGCAGCCAAGGGACCCAGGGGAGGGGTGAAGCTTTCTTT
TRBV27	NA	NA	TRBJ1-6	CASSIRSSYNSPLHF	TGTGCCAGCAGTATTCGGAGCTCCTATAATTCACCCCTCCACTTT
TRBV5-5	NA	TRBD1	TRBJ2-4	CASSPRGGAFAKNIQYF	TGTGCCAGCAGTCCGAGAGGGGGCGCGTTTGCCAAAAACATTCAGTACTTC
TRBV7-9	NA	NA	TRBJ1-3	CASSLVSSSGNTIYF	TGTGCCAGCAGCTTAGTATCCAGCTCTGGAAACACCATATATTTT
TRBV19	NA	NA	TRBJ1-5	CASSIEELSQPQHF	TGTGCCAGTAGTATAGAGGAGTTATCTCAGCCCCAGCATTTT
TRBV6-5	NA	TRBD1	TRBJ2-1	CASRGGTGREQFF	TGTGCCAGCAGGGGCGGGACAGGGAGGGAGCAGTTCTTC
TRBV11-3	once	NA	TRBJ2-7	CASSLEVSSEQYF	TGTGCCAGCAGCTTAGAGGTCTCCAGCGAGCAGTACTTC
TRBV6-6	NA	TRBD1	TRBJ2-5	CAIRTGGLETQYF	TGTGCCATCAGGACAGGGGGCTTGGAGACCCAGTACTTC
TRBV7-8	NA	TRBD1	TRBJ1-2	CASSLAPRDRVQLRGYTF	TGTGCCAGCAGCTTAGCGCCGCGGGACAGGGTTCAACTACGTGGCTACACCTTC
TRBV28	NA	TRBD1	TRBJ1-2	CASHVQGGLGGYTF	TGTGCCAGCCACGTACAGGGGGGCTTAGGTGGCTACACCTTC
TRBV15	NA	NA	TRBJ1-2	CATSRDEGGYTF	TGTGCCACCAGCAGAGATGAAGGTGGCTACACCTTC
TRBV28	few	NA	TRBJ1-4	CASSRGLRELFF	TGTGCCAGCAGTCGCGGGCTTCGGGAACTGTTTTTT
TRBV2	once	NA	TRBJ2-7	CASSDGVVGYEQYF	TGTGCCAGCAGTGACGGGGTTGTGGGCTACGAGCAGTACTTC
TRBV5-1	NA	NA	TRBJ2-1	CASSHGSAEGEQFF	TGCGCCAGCAGCCACGGGTCAGCGGAAGGTGAGCAGTTCTTC
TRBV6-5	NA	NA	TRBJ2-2	CASSSLDRRDTGELFF	TGTGCCAGCAGTTCCCTTGACAGGAGGGACACCGGGGAGCTGTTTTTT
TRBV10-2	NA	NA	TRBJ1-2	CASSGDNYGYTF	TGCGCCAGCAGTGGGGACAACTATGGCTACACCTTC
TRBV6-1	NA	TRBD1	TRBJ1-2	CASSGAGTGQRQGYGYTF	TGTGCCAGCAGTGGGGCCGGAACGGGACAGCGGCAGGGCTATGGCTACACCTTC
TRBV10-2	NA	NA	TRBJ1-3	CASSPGNTIYF	TGCGCCAGCAGTCCCGGAAACACCATATATTTT
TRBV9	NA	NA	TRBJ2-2	CASSVVGGASTGELFF	TGTGCCAGCAGCGTAGTTGGGGGAGCCAGCACCGGGGAGCTGTTTTTT
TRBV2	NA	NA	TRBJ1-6	CASSELTSSYNSPLHF	TGTGCCAGCAGTGAACTCACAAGCTCCTATAATTCACCCCTCCACTTT
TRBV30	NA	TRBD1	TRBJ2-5	CALWTGIHQETQYF	TGTGCCTTATGGACAGGGATTCACCAAGAGACCCAGTACTTC
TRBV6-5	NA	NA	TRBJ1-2	CATQLDSNYGYTF	TGTGCCACCCAGCTAGACAGCAACTATGGCTACACCTTC
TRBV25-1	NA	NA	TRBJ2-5	CASALDRKYF	TGTGCCAGCGCCTTAGACAGAAAGTACTTC
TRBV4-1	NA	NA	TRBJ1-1	CASSPHISMNTEAFF	TGCGCCAGCAGCCCCCACATCTCCATGAACACTGAAGCTTTCTTT